This entry describes one T cell receptor (beta chain). This clone was counted a single time. What antigen it recognizes has not been identified. Qualities for individual bases were not recorded, and no much larger clone is one base off. CDR1 and CDR2 were assigned from the germline V gene as SGHTA and FQGTGA. Trimming takes 3 bases from V and 3 bases from J, and the germline ends sit 11 bases apart. From cysteine to phenylalanine, the CDR3 is 14 amino acids long. Only the CDR3 DNA stays, 42 bases, in frame from base 1. Using the deep immunoSEQ assay, multiplex PCR amplified TCR CDR3 regions from genomic DNA. Extracted genomic DNA from each cell subset was spread evenly across all wells of several immunoSEQ 96-well plates, with each plate serving as a replicate. For sorted subsets, each replicate PCR was loaded with about 0.2 ug genomic DNA, equivalent to about 30,000 T cell genomes. Purified libraries were quantified with a Qubit 3.0 fluorometer, sized on a Bioanalyzer 2100, and re-quantified with the KAPA Library Quantification kit. Each immunoSEQ 96-well plate was sequenced on its own single-read 150-cycle Illumina NextSeq 550 flow cell. From the authors' description of their analysis: Because the immunoSEQ output included only junctional sequences and no quality scores, the filtering could not be the same as the filtering used for full-length reads. To assign V/J genes and CDR3, sequences were annotated using PyIR, a Python wrapper for IgBLAST v1.9, with IMGT germline references. Reads with weak V/J assignments (E-value above 1e-6), missing CDR3, stop codons, out-of-frame junctions, or ambiguous translated residues were removed. A V3J clonotype was defined by an identical inferred V gene, J gene, and CDR3 amino acid sequence. Percentage overlap between repertoires was computed as shared unique clonotypes divided by the size of the smaller repertoire. Three approaches were used to assess repertoire richness: RTK rarefaction, the Chao1 estimator, and Recon v2.1 estimates of unobserved clonotypes. For all TCRbeta clonotypes obtained by the gDNA method from a few donors, generation probabilities were computed with OLGA. Drawn from immuneACCESS, this table holds only the in-frame rearrangements with V and J called that TCRdb kept. Clones are partly lost; checked studies trace under half to an unresolved V gene and leave the rest unexplained. V, J and clone size are those of that table, while D and trimming were read from the DNA. The sample table shows 740,000 or so clones, and roughly 73% are seen once. The top ten clones comprise around 1.8% of the sample.

The data were obtained in a study of shared clonotypes between healthy human individuals (TCRdb year 2020). Describing the broader study: The cohort included three men and two women between 18 and 49 years of age. For each donor, CD4 naive and CD4 memory were each run on three plates, CD8 naive on two plates, and CD8 memory on one plate. To estimate repertoire size and how much clonotypes are shared between individuals, the study performed deep sequencing of blood TCR repertoires from about 5 healthy adults. Libraries were prepared and TCR repertoires were sequenced by different laboratories using diverse techniques, in order to increase sequencing depth and limit assay-specific biases. Leukapheresis yielded between about 0.9 and 9 billion PBMCs per donor. On the study overall, not on this receptor specifically: Pairwise subsampling led to the expectation that sequencing depth would affect the degree of clonotype sharing among donors. Naive subsets generally had larger estimated clonotype richness than memory subsets did. Sampling was limited to blood, and TCR repertoires in tissue likely differ from TCR repertoires in blood. The small number of donors limited the genetic and exposure-history diversity represented. Compared with non-shared clonotypes, clonotypes shared by all four sorted-subset donors had higher generation probabilities. Rarefaction of sorted-subset datasets indicated incomplete sequencing despite the large sequencing depth. Sharing across several donors was observed for approximately 5% of naive CD4, under 4% of naive CD8, about 2.5% of memory CD4, and around 0.44% of memory CD8 clonotypes.

Healthy HIV-negative adults with no recently reported acute infections or vaccinations were included as donors. All donors were Caucasian adults living in Nashville, Tennessee, USA. CD4+ T cells were enriched through magnetic negative selection, after which naive cells were positively selected on CD45RA and the remaining negative fraction served as the memory subset. Blood was obtained by leukapheresis, after which PBMCs were separated by Ficoll-Histopaque density gradient centrifugation and cryopreserved in liquid nitrogen vapor phase. Purity and quantity of every magnetically sorted T cell population were checked by analytical flow cytometry. Genomic DNA was isolated from every sorted fraction and measured by UV absorbance on a Nanodrop 2000c.

The chain is made from TRBV7-3 and TRBJ1-1; confidence is insufficient to name the D gene. The sample taken for sequencing was memory CD4+ T cells sorted from blood. The intended sense of this specimen's cell subset or site label: CD45RA-negative fraction. The clonotype originates from a woman in her twenties or thirties in good health. This receptor has the CDR3 CASSFGMLDTEAFF. The DNA sequence reads TGTGCCAGCAGCTTCGGCATGTTGGACACTGAAGCTTTCTTT.